This TCR beta chain appears in the sequencing data of a study of T cell repertoires in cytomegalovirus infection. Regarding the study as a whole: Across the ex vivo response, the dominant clonotypes were HLA-C-restricted CMV-specific TCR beta clonotypes.

CDR3 length equals 14 residues. Trimming removed 0 bases from V and 8 bases from J; junction bases left unmatched: 8. Per germline, CDR1 GTSNPN and CDR2 SVGIG (reference sequence). TCRdb re-called the reads through MiXCR, storing one row per CDR3 protein. Of 450,000 to 600,000 distinct CDR3 sequences in the sample, about 11% were seen once. In this sample, this clonotype turned up many times. Its antigen is currently unknown. Source material: PBMCs. The rearrangement uses TRBV30 and TRBJ2-3; 7 bases fit TRBD1. This sequence was found in a human donor in good health (CMV status not recorded). Some clones in this sample may be carry-over from other donors' samples. DNA for the CDR3: TGTGCCTGGAGTGTGTCAGGGGGAGTAGGTACGCAGTATTTT. It is translated as CAWSVSGGVGTQYF.